Included here is one T cell receptor (beta chain) sequence, with context. Its antigen is as yet unknown. CDR1 and CDR2 (germline): KGHSH, LQKENI. Trimming removed 0 bases from V and 7 bases from J, with 13 bases in between. The CDR3 is made up of 15 amino acids. The sample comes from a study of shared clonotypes between healthy human individuals. Overall study context: Per donor, three plates held CD4 naive cells, three held CD4 memory, two held CD8 naive and one held CD8 memory. Study results and limitations: In the sorted subsets, rarefaction showed sequencing was incomplete despite large depth. In a few donors, about 5% of naive CD4 clonotypes appeared in common. Naive subsets generally exceeded memory subsets in estimated richness.

The protocol was immunoSEQ multiplex PCR, while the TCRdb copy is restricted to in-frame clones and leaves out a portion. Altogether roughly 720,000 clones are present, about nine tenths being singletons, with the ten largest covering less than 40%. The TCR was taken from a man aged 18 to 29 in good health. Some clones in this sample may be carry-over from other donors' samples. Sample: memory CD8+ T cells from PBMCs. Noted subset: CD45RO+ cells pooled with CCR7-negative TemRA cells. This chain connects TRBV18 to TRBJ2-1; D might be TRBD2 (6 bases). CDR3 loop: CASSPPTGGWNEQFF. The CDR3 bases are TGTGCCAGCTCACCACCTACAGGAGGGTGGAATGAGCAGTTCTTC. The entire variable domain, with the rest obtained from reference TRBV18 and TRBJ2-1, is as follows: NAGVMQNPRHLVRRRGQEARLRCSPMKGHSHVYWYRQLPEEGLKFMVYLQKENIIDESGMPKERFSAEFPKEGPSILRIQQVVRGDSAAYFCASSPPTGGWNEQFFGPGTRLTVL.